This TCR beta chain was identified during a study of CD8+ T cells in alopecia areata. RNA was extracted and reverse transcribed into cDNA as the sequencing template. Generated by immunoSEQ multiplex PCR, the TCRdb table keeps only in-frame clones and is missing some. The sample lists under 130,000 clones, 55% occurring once. Germline values: CDR1 MGHDK, CDR2 SYGVNS. The CDR3 consists of 15 residues. V was pared by 3 bases and J by 4 bases, with 15 bases between. This clone occurred a few times. The J gene is TRBJ1-1, the V gene TRBV25-1, with D perhaps TRBD1 (6 bases). Material: CD4+ T cells sorted from blood. The clonotype was recovered from a human donor in good health. DNA of the CDR3: TGTGCCAGCAGTGACTCGTCAGGGGTCCCCACTGAAGCTTTCTTT. It codes for CASSDSSGVPTEAFF.